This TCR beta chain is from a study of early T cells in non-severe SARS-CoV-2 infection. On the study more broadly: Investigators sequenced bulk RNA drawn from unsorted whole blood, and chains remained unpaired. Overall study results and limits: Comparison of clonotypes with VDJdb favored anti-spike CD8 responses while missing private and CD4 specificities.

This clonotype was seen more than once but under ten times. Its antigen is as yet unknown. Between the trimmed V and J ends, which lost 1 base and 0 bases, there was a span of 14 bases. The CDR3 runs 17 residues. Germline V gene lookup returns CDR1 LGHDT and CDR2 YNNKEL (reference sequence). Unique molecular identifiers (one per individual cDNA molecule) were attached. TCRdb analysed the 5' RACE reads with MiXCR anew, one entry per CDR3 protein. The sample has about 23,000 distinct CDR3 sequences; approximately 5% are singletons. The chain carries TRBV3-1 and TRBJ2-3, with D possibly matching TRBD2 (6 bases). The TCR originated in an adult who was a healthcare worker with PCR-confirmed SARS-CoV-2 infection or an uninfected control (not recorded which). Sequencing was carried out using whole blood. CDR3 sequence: CASSQGGGIYSTDTQYF. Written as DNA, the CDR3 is TGTGCCAGCAGCCAAGGCGGAGGGATATATAGCACAGATACGCAGTATTTT.